This record looks at one T cell receptor (beta chain) sequence and its context. Its specificity is not known. The sample is drawn from a study of cytomegalovirus exposure and HLA in healthy donors. Per germline, CDR1 LNHNV and CDR2 YYDKDF (reference sequence). The CDR3 contains 15 residues. V lost 1 base, J lost 5 bases, and 13 bases lay in between. PCR was performed using 60 Vbeta and 13 Jbeta primers. Clones were read by immunoSEQ multiplex PCR, and TCRdb kept only the in-frame ones, dropping some. The sample holds roughly 93,000 clones, around 77% seen once. Study findings and constraints: Compared with the approximately 680-donor mean, an Asian-associated ancestry cluster reportedly had fewer N-insertions, according to a later analysis.

The J gene is TRBJ2-3, the V gene TRBV15; D is possibly TRBD1 (6 bases). The TCR originated in a man aged 25 to 40 in good health and CMV-seronegative. The sequencing input was PBMCs. CDR3 nucleotides: TGTGCCACCAGCAGAGTTGCACCGGGACAAGATACGCAGTATTTT. Its translation: CATSRVAPGQDTQYF. The complete variable domain, with remaining parts taken from reference TRBV15 and TRBJ2-3, reads DAMVIQNPRYQVTQFGKPVTLSCSQTLNHNVMYWYQQKSSQAPKLLFHYYDKDFNNEADTPDNFQSRRPNTSFCFLDIRSPGLGDTAMYLCATSRVAPGQDTQYFGPGTRLTVL.